These 20 T cell receptor beta chains originate from one sample sequenced in a study of blood T cell repertoires in COVID-19. Using immunoSEQ multiplex PCR, the repertoire was profiled, and TCRdb retains in-frame clones only, with some absent. The sample yields about 160,000 clones, over 65% seen once. Sequences were obtained from peripheral blood. The receptors derive from a man in his 60s with acute or convalescent COVID-19.

The chain uses TRBV14 and TRBJ1-2, with a possible D match to TRBD1 (5 bases). The germline V gene encodes CDR1 SGHDN and CDR2 FVKESK. Trimming took 1 base from V and 4 from J, leaving 13 bases between them. The CDR3 is 15 residues long. CDR3 sequence reads: CASSQGTGSFYGYTF. The CDR3 DNA reads as TGTGCCAGCAGCCAAGGAACAGGTAGCTTCTATGGCTACACCTTC.

Comment on this clone: A clone one base away is much larger, so this may be a read error. The genes are TRBV24-1 and TRBJ1-3; the D is unclear. The V end was cut by 6 bases, the J end by 4 bases, with 3 bases between. This CDR3 comprises 11 residues. Germline V gene lookup returns CDR1 KGHDR and CDR2 SFDVKD. In DNA, the CDR3 is TGTGCCACCAGTTCGGGAAACACCATATATTTT. Its protein is CATSSGNTIYF.

The chain has TRBV4-3 and TRBJ1-3; a weak D match, TRBD1 (6 bases). Germline assignment: CDR1 LGHNA and CDR2 YSLEER. V dropped 0 bases and J dropped 4 bases, with 13 bases sitting between them. The CDR3 loop spans 16 amino acids. This chain's CDR3 is CASSQELGGAGNTIYF. CDR3 DNA: TGCGCCAGCAGCCAAGAACTCGGGGGGGCCGGAAACACCATATATTTT.

CDR3 sequence: CAWISLQGHEQYF. In DNA, the CDR3 is TGTGCCTGGATTTCCCTTCAGGGCCACGAGCAGTACTTC. The chain combines TRBV30 with TRBJ2-7; TRBD1 might be the D (5 bases). This CDR3 comprises 13 residues. Trimming shortened V by 4 bases and J by 5 bases, and 15 bases separated the two germline ends. Germline V gene data show CDR1 as GTSNPN and CDR2 as SVGIG (reference sequence). The full variable domain, its missing parts supplied by reference TRBV30 and TRBJ2-7, is SQTIHQWPATLVQPVGSPLSLECTVEGTSNPNLYWYRQAAGRGLQLLFYSVGIGQISSEVPQNLSASRPQDRQFILSSKKLLLSDSGFYLCAWISLQGHEQYFGPGTRLTVT.

This sequence joins TRBV7-9 and TRBJ1-5; 10 positions match TRBD1. With V trimmed by 1 base and J by 7 bases, 13 bases remained unmatched. The CDR3 has 18 residues. Germline V gene sequence: CDR1 SEHNR, CDR2 FQNEAQ (reference sequence). CDR3 protein: CASSLGVTTGGRHQPQHF. The CDR3 coding sequence is TGTGCCAGCAGCTTAGGAGTCACGACAGGGGGCCGACACCAGCCCCAGCATTTT.

The chain uses TRBV19 and TRBJ2-4; 9 nucleotides line up with TRBD2. CDR3 length: 17 residues. Per the germline V gene, CDR1 is LNHDA and CDR2 is SQIVND (reference sequence). The V and J ends lost 0 bases and 0 bases, in that order; junction bases with no gene match: 3. The CDR3 DNA is TGTGCCAGTAGTATAGAGCCTAGCGGGGTAGCCAAAAACATTCAGTACTTC. Protein sequence: CASSIEPSGVAKNIQYF.

A remark on this clone: An end of the junction differs from the germline gene, which may be a read error. The rearrangement links TRBV7-3 to TRBJ2-5, with 8 bases matching TRBD1. CDR1 and CDR2 (germline): SGHTA, FQGTGA. This CDR3 comprises 15 residues. The chain's CDR3 is CASSITTGAGETQYF. The CDR3 DNA reads TGTGCCAGCAGCATAACGACAGGGGCGGGAGAGACCCAGTACTTC.

This clone was recorded only once. The rearrangement joins TRBV5-1 to TRBJ1-1, with D maybe TRBD1 (5 bases). V dropped 2 bases and J dropped 0 bases, with 14 bases sitting between them. There are 16 residues in the CDR3. Germline-derived CDR1 and CDR2 are SGHRS and YFSETQ. The CDR3 region has the DNA TGCGCCAGCAGCTTCGGACAAAGCGGGGTGAACACTGAAGCTTTCTTT. This sequence encodes CASSFGQSGVNTEAFF.

The J gene is TRBJ2-1, the V gene TRBV6-1; 15 bases map to TRBD2. The V gene's germline CDR1 is MNHNS and CDR2 SASEGT. With 4 bases clipped from V and 3 bases from J, the junction kept 4 bases outside the gene matches. This CDR3 comprises 17 residues. The CDR3 DNA is TGTGCCAGCAGTGGGACTAGCGGGGGGGCCGACTACAATGAGCAGTTCTTC. Amino acid sequence: CASSGTSGGADYNEQFF.

The CDR3 region has the DNA TGTGCCAGTAGTCTCGGACTAGCGGGGTATAGCACAGATACGCAGTATTTT. It yields the protein CASSLGLAGYSTDTQYF. The chain links TRBV19 to TRBJ2-3; 12 nucleotides align to TRBD2. V trimming: 5 bases; J trimming: 0 bases; junction bases outside the gene matches: 6. This CDR3 has 17 amino acids. Per germline, CDR1 LNHDA and CDR2 SQIVND (reference sequence).

The V gene is TRBV19, the J gene TRBJ2-1; 7 bases fit TRBD2. Losses at the gene ends were 5 bases for V and 6 bases for J; bases not matched to a gene: 7. The CDR3 has 14 amino acids. Germline CDR1 LNHDA, CDR2 SQIVND (reference sequence). CDR3 sequence reads: CASSVEASGNEQFF. The CDR3 nucleotides read TGTGCCAGTAGTGTGGAGGCTAGCGGCAATGAGCAGTTCTTC.

This clone has more than one count but fewer than ten. The chain recombines TRBV27 with TRBJ2-7; 8 nucleotides align to TRBD2. Per the germline V gene, CDR1 is MNHEY and CDR2 is SMNVEV (reference sequence). V was pared by 5 bases and J by 3 bases, with 3 bases of the junction left unmatched. The length of the CDR3 is 13 residues. CDR3 DNA sequence: TGTGCCAGCAGTCCGGCGGGGGGCTACGAGCAGTACTTC. This translates into CASSPAGGYEQYF.

This chain joins TRBV6-6 and TRBJ2-7; 8 bases fit TRBD1. Matching the DNA end better, TRBJ2-1 makes the J call doubtful. This CDR3 is built from 18 residues. From germline, CDR1 is MNHNY and CDR2 SVGAGI (reference sequence). The CDR3 DNA is TGTGCCAGCAGTCCAGGGGGCAGGGGGCGAGAAACCTTAAATGAGCAGTTCTTC. Translation gives CASSPGGRGRETLNEQFF.

J is TRBJ2-5 and V is TRBV5-4; D is possibly TRBD2 (6 bases). Germline V gene data show CDR1 as SGHNT and CDR2 as YYREEE (reference sequence). This CDR3 is 13 amino acids long. Deletions cut 4 bases from V and 5 bases from J, with 12 bases between. CDR3 nucleotides: TGTGCCAGCAGCCCCGGCGGAGGGGAGACCCAGTACTTC. Translated: CASSPGGGETQYF. The whole variable domain, filled in from reference TRBV5-4 and TRBJ2-5, reads ETGVTQSPTHLIKTRGQQVTLRCSSQSGHNTVSWYQQALGQGPQFIFQYYREEENGRGNFPPRFSGLQFPNYSSELNVNALELDDSALYLCASSPGGGETQYFGPGTRLLVL.

Here the CDR3 DNA reads TGTGCCAGCAGCCAAGGGGAATCCGGGGATGAGCAGTTCTTC. Protein: CASSQGESGDEQFF. The chain recombines TRBV4-2 with TRBJ2-1; maybe TRBD2 (5 bases). This CDR3 has 14 amino acids. Germline CDR1 reads LGHNA; CDR2 reads YNFKEQ. Trimming left V 1 base short and J 8 bases short, with 12 bases between.

The rearrangement links TRBV5-4 to TRBJ2-7; 9 bases map to TRBD1. This CDR3 is built from 15 residues. Germline CDR1 and CDR2: SGHNT and YYREEE (reference sequence). The junction had 6 bases not matched to a gene; V was cut back by 0 bases and J by 5 bases. The CDR3 spells CASSLDGTGSNEQYF. The CDR3, as DNA: TGTGCCAGCAGCTTGGACGGGACAGGGTCGAACGAGCAGTACTTC. Full variable domain (remainder filled in from reference TRBV5-4 and TRBJ2-7): ETGVTQSPTHLIKTRGQQVTLRCSSQSGHNTVSWYQQALGQGPQFIFQYYREEENGRGNFPPRFSGLQFPNYSSELNVNALELDDSALYLCASSLDGTGSNEQYFGPGTRLTVT.

This clone was observed once. The gene calls are TRBV5-4 and TRBJ2-7, with 7 bases fitting TRBD2. The CDR3 consists of 15 residues. J lost 6 bases, V lost 0 bases, and 9 bases had no gene match. Germline V CDR1 and CDR2: SGHNT, YYREEE (reference sequence). CDR3 nucleotides: TGTGCCAGCAGCTTGGGCGGGGGTACGGGATCCGAGCAGTACTTC. Its translation is CASSLGGGTGSEQYF.

In this sample, this clone turned up a few times. The chain combines TRBV7-2 with TRBJ2-2; a weak D match, TRBD1 (6 bases). Trimming left V 4 bases short and J 5 bases short, with 11 bases between. This CDR3 is built from 14 residues. Germline lookup yields CDR1 SGHTA and CDR2 FQGNSA. The CDR3 DNA reads as TGTGCCAGCAGCTGGGACAAAGGAACCGGGGAGCTGTTTTTT. Translated: CASSWDKGTGELFF.

The chain joins TRBV3-1 (or the pseudogene TRBV3-2) to TRBJ1-3; D remains ambiguous. Germline lookup yields CDR1 LGHDT and CDR2 YNNKEL (reference sequence). Trimming removed 3 bases from V and 4 bases from J, with 13 bases in between. This CDR3 is 15 amino acids long. In nucleotides, the CDR3 is TGTGCCAGCAGCCACGCGATTCTGGTAGGAAACACCATATATTTT. Its translation: CASSHAILVGNTIYF.

V usage is TRBV9 and J usage is TRBJ2-1; a weak D match, TRBD2 (5 bases). Looked up from germline, CDR1 is SGDLS and CDR2 is YYNGEE. Trimming removed 0 bases at V and 1 base at J, with 14 bases between. The CDR3 covers 17 residues. DNA of the CDR3: TGTGCCAGCAGCGTAGGACCCGCGGGCCGGTCCTACAATGAGCAGTTCTTC. Its translation is CASSVGPAGRSYNEQFF. Variable domain in full (rest from reference TRBV9 and TRBJ2-1): DSGVTQTPKHLITATGQRVTLRCSPRSGDLSVYWYQQSLDQGLQFLIQYYNGEERAKGNILERFSAQQFPDLHSELNLSSLELGDSALYFCASSVGPAGRSYNEQFFGPGTRLTVL.